This is a list of T cell receptor beta chains from one sample in a study of blood T cell repertoires in COVID-19. Libraries were prepared by immunoSEQ multiplex PCR; TCRdb keeps only in-frame clonotypes and omits some of them. The sample gives approximately 210,000 clones, 81% of which show up once; approximately 9% is in the top ten. Sequencing was carried out using PBMCs or T cells enriched from blood (not recorded which). The receptors originated from a woman aged 45-65 years with acute COVID-19. CDR3s include the opening cysteine and the closing phenylalanine or tryptophan. Fields, in order: J gene, V gene, D gene, clone size, CDR3 protein, CDR3 DNA. The D gene is left open where the match is weak. Size tells how often a clone was seen (once, few, many) or the class of an expanded clone, and some rows leave it out.

J gene: TRBJ2-1
V gene: TRBV5-1
D gene: TRBD2
clone size: NA
CDR3 protein: CASSSRAGGSDNEQFF
CDR3 DNA: TGCGCCAGCAGCTCCAGAGCGGGAGGGTCGGACAATGAGCAGTTCTTC

J gene: TRBJ1-6
V gene: TRBV5-4
D gene: NA
clone size: NA
CDR3 protein: CASSRNGDNSPLHF
CDR3 DNA: TGTGCCAGCAGCCGAAACGGAGATAATTCACCCCTCCACTTT

J gene: TRBJ2-1
V gene: TRBV30
D gene: NA
clone size: NA
CDR3 protein: CACDVAVREQFF
CDR3 DNA: TGTGCCTGCGACGTCGCGGTTCGCGAGCAGTTCTTC

J gene: TRBJ2-1
V gene: TRBV19
D gene: TRBD1
clone size: once
CDR3 protein: CASSMGTVFNEQFF
CDR3 DNA: TGTGCCAGTAGTATGGGGACAGTCTTCAATGAGCAGTTCTTC

J gene: TRBJ2-2
V gene: TRBV9
D gene: TRBD1
clone size: NA
CDR3 protein: CASSPRDRVTGELFF
CDR3 DNA: TGTGCCAGCAGCCCCCGGGACAGGGTCACCGGGGAGCTGTTTTTT

J gene: TRBJ1-4
V gene: TRBV6-5
D gene: TRBD1
clone size: NA
CDR3 protein: CASSPGQGGKLFF
CDR3 DNA: TGTGCCAGCAGTCCCGGACAGGGGGGAAAACTGTTTTTT

J gene: TRBJ2-3
V gene: TRBV7-2
D gene: TRBD2
clone size: NA
CDR3 protein: CASSPGGALTTDTQYF
CDR3 DNA: TGTGCCAGCAGCCCCGGGGGGGCTCTTACCACAGATACGCAGTATTTT

J gene: TRBJ2-3
V gene: TRBV27
D gene: NA
clone size: NA
CDR3 protein: CASSPWTGSTDTQYF
CDR3 DNA: TGTGCCAGCAGTCCCTGGACGGGGAGCACAGATACGCAGTATTTT

J gene: TRBJ1-6
V gene: TRBV6-5
D gene: NA
clone size: NA
CDR3 protein: CASGGGNNSPLHF
CDR3 DNA: TGTGCCAGCGGGGGGGGAAATAATTCACCCCTCCACTTT

J gene: TRBJ2-7
V gene: TRBV7-3
D gene: NA
clone size: NA
CDR3 protein: CASSLTGVHEQYF
CDR3 DNA: TGTGCCAGCAGCTTAACAGGGGTCCACGAGCAGTACTTC

J gene: TRBJ1-6
V gene: TRBV9
D gene: NA
clone size: once
CDR3 protein: CASSTGLQPIGSPLHF
CDR3 DNA: TGTGCCAGCAGCACGGGACTTCAACCCATCGGTTCACCCCTCCACTTT

J gene: TRBJ2-2
V gene: TRBV7-2
D gene: NA
clone size: once
CDR3 protein: CASSLVSVNTGELFF
CDR3 DNA: TGTGCCAGCAGCTTAGTATCCGTGAACACCGGGGAGCTGTTTTTT

J gene: TRBJ2-7
V gene: TRBV5-8
D gene: NA
clone size: NA
CDR3 protein: CASRPGGDGTYEQYF
CDR3 DNA: TGTGCCAGCAGACCCGGAGGGGACGGGACCTACGAGCAGTACTTC

J gene: TRBJ1-4
V gene: TRBV7-9
D gene: TRBD1
clone size: NA
CDR3 protein: CASSSGDRGSGEKLFF
CDR3 DNA: TGTGCCAGCAGCTCGGGGGACAGGGGGTCTGGTGAAAAACTGTTTTTT

J gene: TRBJ1-1
V gene: TRBV18
D gene: NA
clone size: NA
CDR3 protein: CASSSQTGFNTEAFF
CDR3 DNA: TGTGCCAGCTCCTCACAAACAGGGTTCAACACTGAAGCTTTCTTT

J gene: TRBJ2-5
V gene: TRBV6-9
D gene: NA
clone size: NA
CDR3 protein: CASRGRWADQPLTQETQYF
CDR3 DNA: TGTGCCAGCAGGGGGCGTTGGGCGGATCAGCCACTTACCCAAGAGACCCAGTACTTC

J gene: TRBJ2-1
V gene: TRBV10-3
D gene: TRBD2
clone size: NA
CDR3 protein: CAIKKTSGSTYNEQFF
CDR3 DNA: TGTGCCATCAAAAAAACTAGCGGTTCAACCTACAATGAGCAGTTCTTC